Sequencing of this TCR beta chain was carried out in a study of blood T cell repertoires in COVID-19. Study-wide context: Some COVID-19 samples were acute and others convalescent; all came from the United States, Italy and Spain. T cells, B-cell-depleted T cells, or PBMCs provided the cDNA or gDNA that served as material.

In the original analysis: Estimated nucleated cell counts came from reference gene primer amplification. Assay: immunoSEQ multiplex PCR; the TCRdb copy retains only in-frame clones and omits some. From that table come the V and J calls and clone size; the DNA was used to work out D and trimming. The table shows approximately 250,000 clones, with more than 80% occurring only once. This clonotype was sampled from a man younger than 40 who had recovered from COVID-19. Sequenced: peripheral blood.

The chain's CDR3 is CSVVGVLTYEQYF. The CDR3 bases are TGCAGCGTTGTCGGGGTCCTTACCTACGAGCAGTACTTC. The chain employs TRBV29-1 and TRBJ2-7; possible D gene TRBD2, 5 bases. Germline lookup yields CDR1 SQVTM and CDR2 ANQGSEA. The length of the CDR3 is 13 residues. V was shortened by 4 bases and J by 2 bases, with 12 bases between the two germline ends.